Listed below are T cell receptor beta chains from one sample, sequenced in a study of blood T cells in healthy people across ages. TCRdb redid the calling of the 5' RACE reads with MiXCR, one entry per CDR3 protein. Of some 1.5 million distinct CDR3 sequences listed, under 30% are singletons. Sequencing input: blood. The receptors shown here come from a young woman in good health. The CDR3 runs from the conserved cysteine through the conserved F or W. A D gene is named only where the DNA matches it firmly. The size of a clone is reported for some rows only, either as once, few or many, or as a class for expanded clones.

clone size: many; J gene: TRBJ2-7; D gene: TRBD2; V gene: TRBV3-1; CDR3 protein: CASSLLATSGSGEQYF; CDR3 DNA: TGTGCCAGCAGTCTCCTCGCCACTAGCGGGAGCGGAGAGCAGTACTTC
clone size: few; J gene: TRBJ1-1; D gene: NA; V gene: TRBV14; CDR3 protein: CASSPQGRAFRMNTEAFF; CDR3 DNA: TGTGCCAGCAGCCCCCAAGGACGGGCGTTTAGGATGAACACTGAAGCTTTCTTT
clone size: few; J gene: TRBJ2-3; D gene: NA; V gene: TRBV10-1; CDR3 protein: CASSVGGDTDTQYF; CDR3 DNA: TGCGCCAGCAGTGTTGGAGGGGACACAGATACGCAGTATTTT
clone size: NA; J gene: TRBJ2-6; D gene: NA; V gene: TRBV2; CDR3 protein: CASDRQGVPQGGANVLTF; CDR3 DNA: TGTGCCAGCGATCGTCAGGGAGTACCCCAGGGTGGGGCCAACGTCCTGACTTTC
clone size: many; J gene: TRBJ2-5; D gene: TRBD2; V gene: TRBV4-1; CDR3 protein: CASSPLGLADQETQYF; CDR3 DNA: TGCGCCAGCAGCCCTTTGGGACTAGCGGACCAAGAGACCCAGTACTTC
clone size: NA; J gene: TRBJ2-3; D gene: NA; V gene: TRBV14; CDR3 protein: CASSQERGPRTTDTQYF; CDR3 DNA: TGTGCCAGCAGCCAGGAGAGAGGCCCACGGACCACAGATACGCAGTATTTT
clone size: few; J gene: TRBJ2-5; D gene: NA; V gene: TRBV10-3; CDR3 protein: CAIMGGETQYF; CDR3 DNA: TGTGCCATCATGGGGGGAGAGACCCAGTACTTC
clone size: NA; J gene: TRBJ2-7; D gene: TRBD2; V gene: TRBV6-1; CDR3 protein: CASEWAGGNEQYF; CDR3 DNA: TGTGCCAGCGAGTGGGCGGGGGGAAACGAGCAGTACTTC
clone size: NA; J gene: TRBJ2-7; D gene: TRBD2; V gene: TRBV10-2; CDR3 protein: CASSESAGEGSYEQYF; CDR3 DNA: TGCGCCAGCAGTGAGTCCGCGGGAGAGGGGTCCTACGAGCAGTACTTC
clone size: NA; J gene: TRBJ2-5; D gene: TRBD1; V gene: TRBV29-1; CDR3 protein: CNVKRDRPLGTQYF; CDR3 DNA: TGCAACGTCAAAAGGGACAGGCCTTTAGGGACCCAGTACTTC
clone size: NA; J gene: TRBJ2-3; D gene: NA; V gene: TRBV20-1; CDR3 protein: CSLPSTGRDTQYF; CDR3 DNA: TGCAGTTTACCCTCGACTGGCCGCGATACGCAGTATTTT
clone size: NA; J gene: TRBJ2-7; D gene: TRBD2; V gene: TRBV20-1; CDR3 protein: CSAWGGGLYEQYF; CDR3 DNA: TGCAGTGCCTGGGGCGGGGGGCTGTACGAGCAGTACTTC
clone size: NA; J gene: TRBJ2-5; D gene: NA; V gene: TRBV29-1; CDR3 protein: CSGALETQYF; CDR3 DNA: TGCAGCGGGGCTCTAGAGACCCAGTACTTC
clone size: NA; J gene: TRBJ2-3; D gene: NA; V gene: TRBV10-1; CDR3 protein: CASSESGGQDTQYF; CDR3 DNA: TGCGCCAGCAGTGAGTCGGGGGGTCAAGATACGCAGTATTTT
clone size: NA; J gene: TRBJ2-5; D gene: TRBD1; V gene: TRBV6-1; CDR3 protein: CASTSSRGTGPNRRETQYF; CDR3 DNA: TGTGCCAGCACGAGCTCCAGGGGGACAGGGCCTAATCGGCGGGAGACCCAGTACTTC
clone size: NA; J gene: TRBJ1-4; D gene: TRBD1; V gene: TRBV3-1; CDR3 protein: CASALAGGRGLGNEKLFF; CDR3 DNA: TGTGCCAGCGCTCTGGCAGGGGGACGCGGACTGGGTAATGAAAAACTGTTTTTT
clone size: NA; J gene: TRBJ1-5; D gene: NA; V gene: TRBV6-1; CDR3 protein: CASSDPPNQPQHF; CDR3 DNA: TGTGCCAGCAGTGACCCACCCAATCAGCCCCAGCATTTT
clone size: few; J gene: TRBJ2-7; D gene: TRBD1; V gene: TRBV10-3; CDR3 protein: CAISGTAFLSYEQYF; CDR3 DNA: TGTGCCATCAGCGGGACAGCGTTCCTCTCCTACGAGCAGTACTTC
clone size: few; J gene: TRBJ2-7; D gene: NA; V gene: TRBV3-1; CDR3 protein: CASSQGIRGDEQYF; CDR3 DNA: TGTGCCAGCAGCCAAGGAATTAGGGGAGACGAGCAGTACTTC
clone size: NA; J gene: TRBJ2-7; D gene: NA; V gene: TRBV4-2; CDR3 protein: CASSRETGAYEQYF; CDR3 DNA: TGTGCCAGCAGCCGGGAGACAGGAGCCTACGAGCAGTACTTC
clone size: few; J gene: TRBJ2-3; D gene: NA; V gene: TRBV3-1; CDR3 protein: CASSQGPGAADTQYF; CDR3 DNA: TGTGCCAGCAGTCAGGGACCCGGGGCGGCAGATACGCAGTATTTT
clone size: many; J gene: TRBJ2-5; D gene: NA; V gene: TRBV28; CDR3 protein: CASSLDPGTQETQYF; CDR3 DNA: TGTGCCAGCAGTTTGGATCCCGGGACCCAAGAGACCCAGTACTTC
clone size: NA; J gene: TRBJ2-1; D gene: NA; V gene: TRBV30; CDR3 protein: CAWSLGSEQFF; CDR3 DNA: TGTGCCTGGAGTTTAGGTAGCGAGCAGTTCTTC
clone size: many; J gene: TRBJ2-7; D gene: TRBD2; V gene: TRBV4-2; CDR3 protein: CASSQDDRRGATYEQYF; CDR3 DNA: TGTGCCAGCAGCCAGGATGACCGGCGGGGGGCGACCTACGAGCAGTACTTC
clone size: NA; J gene: TRBJ1-6; D gene: NA; V gene: TRBV28; CDR3 protein: CASSLVGGQGGPLHF; CDR3 DNA: TGTGCCAGCAGTTTAGTGGGCGGCCAGGGTGGGCCCCTCCACTTT
clone size: NA; J gene: TRBJ2-4; D gene: TRBD1; V gene: TRBV2; CDR3 protein: CASRGQADIQYF; CDR3 DNA: TGTGCCAGCAGGGGACAGGCGGACATTCAGTACTTC
clone size: NA; J gene: TRBJ2-7; D gene: TRBD1; V gene: TRBV18; CDR3 protein: CASSPEDRPALYYEQYF; CDR3 DNA: TGTGCCAGCTCACCTGAGGACAGGCCCGCCCTCTACTACGAGCAGTACTTC
clone size: many; J gene: TRBJ2-6; D gene: NA; V gene: TRBV7-3; CDR3 protein: CASSPGLGSGANVLTF; CDR3 DNA: TGTGCCAGCAGCCCCGGACTGGGCTCTGGGGCCAACGTCCTGACTTTC
clone size: NA; J gene: TRBJ2-2; D gene: TRBD1; V gene: TRBV12-3/TRBV12-4; CDR3 protein: CASSDPGQGATGERFF; CDR3 DNA: TGTGCCAGCAGTGACCCGGGACAGGGGGCTACCGGGGAGCGGTTTTTT
clone size: many; J gene: TRBJ1-4; D gene: TRBD1; V gene: TRBV5-1; CDR3 protein: CASTKTGPGSANEKLFF; CDR3 DNA: TGCGCCAGCACCAAGACAGGGCCCGGGTCGGCTAATGAAAAACTGTTTTTT
clone size: NA; J gene: TRBJ1-1; D gene: TRBD1; V gene: TRBV18; CDR3 protein: CASSSTQGSTEAFF; CDR3 DNA: TGTGCCAGCTCCTCAACACAGGGGAGTACTGAAGCTTTCTTT
clone size: many; J gene: TRBJ2-5; D gene: NA; V gene: TRBV18; CDR3 protein: CASSQLSTHQETQYF; CDR3 DNA: TGTGCCAGCTCACAGCTCTCGACTCACCAAGAGACCCAGTACTTC
clone size: many; J gene: TRBJ2-7; D gene: NA; V gene: TRBV5-1; CDR3 protein: CASSWSAGITYEQYF; CDR3 DNA: TGCGCCAGCAGCTGGTCTGCGGGGATTACCTACGAGCAGTACTTC
clone size: many; J gene: TRBJ2-1; D gene: TRBD2; V gene: TRBV12-3/TRBV12-4; CDR3 protein: CASRTSGGSYNEQFF; CDR3 DNA: TGTGCCAGCAGAACTAGCGGGGGATCCTACAATGAGCAGTTCTTC
clone size: NA; J gene: TRBJ1-5; D gene: NA; V gene: TRBV3-1; CDR3 protein: CASSQEQGGLSNQPQHF; CDR3 DNA: TGTGCCAGCAGCCAAGAACAGGGTGGGCTGAGCAATCAGCCCCAGCATTTT
clone size: NA; J gene: TRBJ2-7; D gene: NA; V gene: TRBV5-4; CDR3 protein: CASSLQLAHEQYF; CDR3 DNA: TGTGCCAGCAGCCTTCAACTAGCCCACGAGCAGTACTTC
clone size: few; J gene: TRBJ2-1; D gene: NA; V gene: TRBV28; CDR3 protein: CASSDAGLRGPKGFF; CDR3 DNA: TGTGCCAGCAGTGACGCGGGCCTGAGAGGGCCAAAGGGGTTCTTC
clone size: few; J gene: TRBJ2-3; D gene: NA; V gene: TRBV7-9; CDR3 protein: CAITPGPTSTDTQYF; CDR3 DNA: TGTGCCATCACCCCAGGGCCTACTAGCACAGATACGCAGTATTTT
clone size: few; J gene: TRBJ1-1; D gene: NA; V gene: TRBV20-1; CDR3 protein: CSAGLPGRGNTEAFF; CDR3 DNA: TGCAGTGCTGGACTTCCGGGCCGCGGAAACACTGAAGCTTTCTTT
clone size: NA; J gene: TRBJ2-1; D gene: TRBD1; V gene: TRBV5-1; CDR3 protein: CASNLTPGTGETGEQFF; CDR3 DNA: TGCGCCAGCAACTTGACCCCCGGGACAGGGGAGACGGGTGAGCAGTTCTTC
clone size: NA; J gene: TRBJ2-7; D gene: TRBD1; V gene: TRBV12-3/TRBV12-4; CDR3 protein: CASSSTGDDDEQYF; CDR3 DNA: TGTGCCAGCAGCAGTACAGGGGACGACGACGAGCAGTACTTC
clone size: NA; J gene: TRBJ2-3; D gene: NA; V gene: TRBV12-3/TRBV12-4; CDR3 protein: CASSLGTGGARADAQYF; CDR3 DNA: TGTGCCAGCAGTTTAGGGACGGGGGGCGCCAGAGCAGATGCGCAGTATTTT
clone size: NA; J gene: TRBJ2-7; D gene: TRBD1; V gene: TRBV2; CDR3 protein: CASSYRGQGEQYF; CDR3 DNA: TGTGCCAGCAGTTACAGGGGGCAAGGCGAGCAGTACTTC
clone size: few; J gene: TRBJ1-5; D gene: NA; V gene: TRBV6-5; CDR3 protein: CASRGGGQLSQPQHF; CDR3 DNA: TGTGCCAGCAGAGGCGGCGGTCAACTGAGCCAGCCCCAGCATTTT
clone size: NA; J gene: TRBJ2-1; D gene: TRBD1; V gene: TRBV7-2; CDR3 protein: CASSLDGQDYNEQFF; CDR3 DNA: TGTGCCAGCAGCTTAGACGGACAGGACTACAATGAGCAGTTCTTC
clone size: many; J gene: TRBJ2-7; D gene: NA; V gene: TRBV10-3; CDR3 protein: CATRGSYYEQYF; CDR3 DNA: TGTGCCACCCGAGGTAGCTACTACGAGCAGTACTTC
clone size: NA; J gene: TRBJ2-4; D gene: TRBD1; V gene: TRBV4-3; CDR3 protein: CASSQDLHPDRANIQYF; CDR3 DNA: TGCGCCAGCAGCCAAGATCTACACCCGGACAGGGCGAACATTCAGTACTTC
clone size: NA; J gene: TRBJ2-3; D gene: NA; V gene: TRBV5-6; CDR3 protein: CASSSNRLESDTQYF; CDR3 DNA: TGTGCCAGCAGCTCCAATCGACTAGAATCAGATACGCAGTATTTT
clone size: NA; J gene: TRBJ2-7; D gene: NA; V gene: TRBV7-2; CDR3 protein: CASSRGRDCYEQYF; CDR3 DNA: TGTGCCAGCAGCCGGGGGCGGGATTGCTACGAGCAGTACTTC
clone size: many; J gene: TRBJ2-5; D gene: NA; V gene: TRBV29-1; CDR3 protein: CSVVGGGETQYF; CDR3 DNA: TGCAGCGTTGTCGGGGGAGGTGAGACCCAGTACTTC
clone size: NA; J gene: TRBJ1-2; D gene: NA; V gene: TRBV7-2; CDR3 protein: CASSSGHARGYTF; CDR3 DNA: TGTGCCAGCAGCTCCGGACACGCCCGGGGCTACACCTTC
clone size: few; J gene: TRBJ2-7; D gene: NA; V gene: TRBV25-1; CDR3 protein: CASSDSPGLSSYEQYF; CDR3 DNA: TGTGCCAGCAGTGACTCCCCGGGACTCAGCTCCTACGAGCAGTACTTC
clone size: few; J gene: TRBJ2-2; D gene: NA; V gene: TRBV7-9; CDR3 protein: CASRLQGPGELFF; CDR3 DNA: TGTGCCAGCAGGCTACAGGGACCCGGGGAGCTGTTTTTT
clone size: once; J gene: TRBJ1-5; D gene: NA; V gene: TRBV12-3/TRBV12-4; CDR3 protein: CAGSRSNQPQHF; CDR3 DNA: TGTGCCGGCAGCCGTAGCAATCAGCCCCAGCATTTT
clone size: few; J gene: TRBJ1-6; D gene: NA; V gene: TRBV9; CDR3 protein: CASSERTGLPLHF; CDR3 DNA: TGTGCCAGCAGCGAAAGGACCGGCCTCCCCCTCCACTTT
clone size: few; J gene: TRBJ2-7; D gene: TRBD2; V gene: TRBV12-3/TRBV12-4; CDR3 protein: CASSLFGRSAYEQYF; CDR3 DNA: TGTGCCAGCAGTTTATTCGGGAGGTCGGCCTACGAGCAGTACTTC
clone size: NA; J gene: TRBJ2-7; D gene: NA; V gene: TRBV27; CDR3 protein: CASSTSLQGGQYEQYF; CDR3 DNA: TGTGCCAGCAGCACCAGCCTACAGGGCGGACAATACGAGCAGTACTTC
clone size: NA; J gene: TRBJ2-7; D gene: TRBD1; V gene: TRBV6-1; CDR3 protein: CASSRDYPGQGGSEQYF; CDR3 DNA: TGTGCCAGCAGCCGCGATTATCCGGGACAGGGGGGCTCCGAGCAGTACTTC
clone size: NA; J gene: TRBJ2-7; D gene: NA; V gene: TRBV27; CDR3 protein: CASSSTWDGSYEQYF; CDR3 DNA: TGTGCCAGCAGTAGTACGTGGGACGGCTCCTACGAGCAGTACTTC
clone size: NA; J gene: TRBJ1-1; D gene: NA; V gene: TRBV7-6; CDR3 protein: CASSSRGWTEAFF; CDR3 DNA: TGTGCCAGCAGCAGCAGGGGTTGGACTGAAGCTTTCTTT